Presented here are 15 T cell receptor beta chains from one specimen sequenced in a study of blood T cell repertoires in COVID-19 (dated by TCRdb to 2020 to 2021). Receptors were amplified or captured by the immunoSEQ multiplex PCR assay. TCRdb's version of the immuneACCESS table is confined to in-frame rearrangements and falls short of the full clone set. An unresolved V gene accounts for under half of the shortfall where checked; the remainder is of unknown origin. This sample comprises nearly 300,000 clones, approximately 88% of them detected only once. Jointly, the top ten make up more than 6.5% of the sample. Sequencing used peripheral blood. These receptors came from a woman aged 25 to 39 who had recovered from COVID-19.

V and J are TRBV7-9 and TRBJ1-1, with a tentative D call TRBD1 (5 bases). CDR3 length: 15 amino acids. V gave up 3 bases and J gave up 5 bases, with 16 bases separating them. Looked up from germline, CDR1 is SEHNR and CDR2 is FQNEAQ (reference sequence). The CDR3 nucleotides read TGTGCCAGCAGCTTTGGCGGGGGGATTAAGACTGAAGCTTTCTTT. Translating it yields CASSFGGGIKTEAFF.

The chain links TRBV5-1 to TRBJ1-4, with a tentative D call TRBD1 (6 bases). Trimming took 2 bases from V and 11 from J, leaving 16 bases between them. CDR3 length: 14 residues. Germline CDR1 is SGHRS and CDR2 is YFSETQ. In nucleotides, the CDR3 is TGCGCCAGCAGCTTTGGCGGTAGTAGGGGGAAACTGTTTTTT. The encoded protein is CASSFGGSRGKLFF.

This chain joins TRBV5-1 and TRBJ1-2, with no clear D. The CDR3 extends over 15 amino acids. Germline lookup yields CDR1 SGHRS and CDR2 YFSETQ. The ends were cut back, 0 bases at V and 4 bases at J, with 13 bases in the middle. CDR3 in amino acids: CASSLGGSSPYGYTF. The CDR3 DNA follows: TGCGCCAGCAGCTTGGGAGGAAGCAGTCCCTATGGCTACACCTTC.

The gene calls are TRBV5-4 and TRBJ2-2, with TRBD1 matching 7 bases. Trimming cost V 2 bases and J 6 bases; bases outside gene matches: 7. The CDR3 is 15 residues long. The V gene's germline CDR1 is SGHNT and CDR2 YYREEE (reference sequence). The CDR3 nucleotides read TGTGCCAGCAGCTTCGGGGACAGAGCGGCCGGGGAGCTGTTTTTT. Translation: CASSFGDRAAGELFF.

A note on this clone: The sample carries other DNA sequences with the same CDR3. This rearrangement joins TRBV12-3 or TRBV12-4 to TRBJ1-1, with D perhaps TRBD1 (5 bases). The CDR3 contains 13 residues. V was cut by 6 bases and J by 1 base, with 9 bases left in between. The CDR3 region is CASSLGGNTEAFF. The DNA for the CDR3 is TGTGCCAGCAGCTTGGGGGGGAACACTGAAGCTTTCTTT.

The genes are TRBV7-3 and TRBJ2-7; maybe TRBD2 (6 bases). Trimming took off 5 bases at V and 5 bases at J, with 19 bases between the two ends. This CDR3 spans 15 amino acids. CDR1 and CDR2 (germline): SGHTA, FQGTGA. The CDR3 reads CASSEVGGISDEQYF. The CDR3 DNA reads TGTGCCAGCAGCGAGGTCGGGGGAATTAGCGACGAGCAGTACTTC.

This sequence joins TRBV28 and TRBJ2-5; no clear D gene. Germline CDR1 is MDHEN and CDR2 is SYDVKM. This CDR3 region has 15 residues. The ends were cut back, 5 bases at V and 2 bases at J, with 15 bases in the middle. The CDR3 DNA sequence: TGTGCCAGCAGTCCCCTGGGCGAAGTTCAAGAGACCCAGTACTTC. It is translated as CASSPLGEVQETQYF.

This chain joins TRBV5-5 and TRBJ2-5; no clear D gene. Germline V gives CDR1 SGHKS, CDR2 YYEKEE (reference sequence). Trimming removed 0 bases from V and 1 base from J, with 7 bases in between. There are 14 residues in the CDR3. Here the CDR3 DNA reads TGTGCCAGCAGCTTGGTTGGCCGCCAAGAGACCCAGTACTTC. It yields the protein CASSLVGRQETQYF.

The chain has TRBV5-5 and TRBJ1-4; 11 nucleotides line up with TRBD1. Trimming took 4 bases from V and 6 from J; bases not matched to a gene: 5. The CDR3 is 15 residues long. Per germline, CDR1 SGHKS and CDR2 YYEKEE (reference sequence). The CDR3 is CASSHPGQGDEKLFF. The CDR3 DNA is TGTGCCAGCAGCCATCCGGGACAGGGGGATGAAAAACTGTTTTTT.

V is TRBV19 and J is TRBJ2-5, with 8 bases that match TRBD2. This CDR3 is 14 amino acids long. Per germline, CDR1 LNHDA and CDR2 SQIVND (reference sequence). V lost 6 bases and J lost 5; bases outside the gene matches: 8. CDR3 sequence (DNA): TGTGCCAGTAGGAAGCGGGGGCCCGGGGAGACCCAGTACTTC. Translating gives CASRKRGPGETQYF.

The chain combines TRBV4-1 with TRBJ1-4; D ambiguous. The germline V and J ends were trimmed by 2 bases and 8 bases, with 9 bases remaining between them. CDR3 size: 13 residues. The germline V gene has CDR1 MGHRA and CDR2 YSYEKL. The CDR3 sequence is CASSQWQREKLFF. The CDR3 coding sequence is TGCGCCAGCAGCCAATGGCAGAGGGAAAAACTGTTTTTT.

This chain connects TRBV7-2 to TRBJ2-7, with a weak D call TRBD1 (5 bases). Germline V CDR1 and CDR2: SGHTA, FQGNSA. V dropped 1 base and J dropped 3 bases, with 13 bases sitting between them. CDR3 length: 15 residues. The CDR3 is CASSLERQGIYEQYF. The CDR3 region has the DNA TGTGCCAGCAGCTTAGAAAGGCAGGGTATCTACGAGCAGTACTTC.

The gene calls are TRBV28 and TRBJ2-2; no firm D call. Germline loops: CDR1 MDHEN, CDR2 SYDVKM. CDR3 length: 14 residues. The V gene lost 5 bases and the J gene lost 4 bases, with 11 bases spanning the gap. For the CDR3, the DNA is TGTGCCAGCAGTCCCCCTCGGGTCACCGGGGAGCTGTTTTTT. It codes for CASSPPRVTGELFF.

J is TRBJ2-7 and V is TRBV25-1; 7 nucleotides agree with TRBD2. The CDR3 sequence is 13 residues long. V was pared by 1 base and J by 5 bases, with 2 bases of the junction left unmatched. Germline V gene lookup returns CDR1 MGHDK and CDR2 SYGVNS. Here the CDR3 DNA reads TGTGCCAGCAGTGAATTTGGGGGGGACGAGCAGTACTTC. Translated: CASSEFGGDEQYF.

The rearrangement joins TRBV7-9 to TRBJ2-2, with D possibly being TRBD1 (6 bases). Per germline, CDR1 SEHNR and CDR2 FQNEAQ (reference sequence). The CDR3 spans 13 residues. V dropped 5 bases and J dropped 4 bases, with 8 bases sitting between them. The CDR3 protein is CASSQDSTGELFF. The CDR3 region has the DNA TGTGCCAGCAGCCAGGACAGCACCGGGGAGCTGTTTTTT.